The rows below give T cell receptor beta chains drawn from one sample of a study of spatial heterogeneity in lung cancer. Each CDR3 protein is one row after TCRdb ran MiXCR on the 5' RACE reads. In the table there are roughly 91,000 distinct CDR3 sequences, approximately 18% of which are singletons. Sequencing was performed on PBMCs, taken at surgery. The receptors here all came from a male donor with early-stage non-small cell lung cancer. Each CDR3 is given with its conserved first and last residue. The D gene is left open where the match is weak. Clone size appears in some rows only: once, few, many, or a class for an expanded clone.

cdr3_aa: CASILAGGPGDTQYF
cdr3_nt: TGTGCCAGCATCCTAGCGGGGGGGCCTGGAGATACGCAGTATTTT
v_call: TRBV7-2
j_call: TRBJ2-3
d_call: TRBD2
clone_size: NA

cdr3_aa: CASSLRDPSYEQYF
cdr3_nt: TGTGCCAGCAGCCTCCGGGACCCCTCCTACGAGCAGTACTTC
v_call: TRBV28
j_call: TRBJ2-7
d_call: NA
clone_size: many

cdr3_aa: CASLMAGSTDTQYF
cdr3_nt: TGTGCCAGCTTAATGGCGGGAAGCACAGATACGCAGTATTTT
v_call: TRBV28
j_call: TRBJ2-3
d_call: NA
clone_size: NA

cdr3_aa: CAPGGRSRHSNQPQHF
cdr3_nt: TGTGCCCCAGGGGGCAGGAGCCGCCATAGCAATCAGCCCCAGCATTTT
v_call: TRBV21-1
j_call: TRBJ1-5
d_call: NA
clone_size: few

cdr3_aa: CSVEGRLNTGELFF
cdr3_nt: TGCAGCGTTGAAGGCCGGCTGAACACCGGGGAGCTGTTTTTT
v_call: TRBV29-1
j_call: TRBJ2-2
d_call: NA
clone_size: few

cdr3_aa: CSVTMRSGSTDTQYF
cdr3_nt: TGCAGTGTTACTATGCGCAGCGGGAGCACAGATACGCAGTATTTT
v_call: TRBV20-1
j_call: TRBJ2-3
d_call: NA
clone_size: NA

cdr3_aa: CASRAGLADTGELFF
cdr3_nt: TGTGCCAGCAGGGCGGGACTAGCTGACACCGGGGAGCTGTTTTTT
v_call: TRBV28
j_call: TRBJ2-2
d_call: TRBD2
clone_size: NA

cdr3_aa: CASSLSADTQYF
cdr3_nt: TGTGCCAGCAGCTTATCTGCAGATACGCAGTATTTT
v_call: TRBV7-3
j_call: TRBJ2-3
d_call: NA
clone_size: many

cdr3_aa: CSLRRVGTVGNQPQHF
cdr3_nt: TGCAGCTTACGTCGCGTAGGGACGGTTGGCAATCAGCCCCAGCATTTT
v_call: TRBV20-1
j_call: TRBJ1-5
d_call: NA
clone_size: few

cdr3_aa: CASSLQPGELFF
cdr3_nt: TGCGCCAGCAGCTTGCAACCCGGGGAGCTGTTTTTT
v_call: TRBV5-1
j_call: TRBJ2-2
d_call: NA
clone_size: NA

cdr3_aa: CASSRQQGPYEQYF
cdr3_nt: TGTGCCAGCAGCCGGCAACAGGGGCCCTACGAGCAGTACTTC
v_call: TRBV7-6
j_call: TRBJ2-7
d_call: TRBD1
clone_size: NA

cdr3_aa: CASSARQGRNTGELFF
cdr3_nt: TGTGCCAGCAGTGCACGACAGGGAAGGAACACCGGGGAGCTGTTTTTT
v_call: TRBV6-1
j_call: TRBJ2-2
d_call: TRBD1
clone_size: few

cdr3_aa: CASSDLKRGPTEQYF
cdr3_nt: TGTGCCAGCAGTGATCTCAAGCGCGGCCCTACCGAGCAGTACTTC
v_call: TRBV2
j_call: TRBJ2-7
d_call: NA
clone_size: NA

cdr3_aa: CASSLGRQGEGYTF
cdr3_nt: TGTGCCAGCAGTTTAGGGCGTCAAGGGGAAGGCTACACCTTC
v_call: TRBV12-3/TRBV12-4
j_call: TRBJ1-2
d_call: NA
clone_size: NA

cdr3_aa: CASSYTRTARGYEQYF
cdr3_nt: TGTGCCAGCAGTTACACACGGACAGCCAGAGGGTACGAGCAGTACTTC
v_call: TRBV28
j_call: TRBJ2-7
d_call: NA
clone_size: NA

cdr3_aa: CASSTRQGNTEAFF
cdr3_nt: TGTGCCAGCAGCACCCGACAGGGAAACACTGAAGCTTTCTTT
v_call: TRBV3-1
j_call: TRBJ1-1
d_call: TRBD1
clone_size: NA

cdr3_aa: CSVVLPRGSGNEQFF
cdr3_nt: TGCAGCGTTGTTCTCCCGAGGGGCAGTGGCAATGAGCAGTTCTTC
v_call: TRBV29-1
j_call: TRBJ2-1
d_call: NA
clone_size: NA

cdr3_aa: CASSLELASSTDTQYF
cdr3_nt: TGTGCCAGCAGCTTAGAACTAGCGAGTAGCACAGATACGCAGTATTTT
v_call: TRBV11-2
j_call: TRBJ2-3
d_call: TRBD2
clone_size: many

cdr3_aa: CASSLTGSTYNEQFF
cdr3_nt: TGTGCCAGCAGCTTAACCGGTAGCACCTACAATGAGCAGTTCTTC
v_call: TRBV7-3
j_call: TRBJ2-1
d_call: NA
clone_size: NA

cdr3_aa: CASSPTGFPADTQYF
cdr3_nt: TGTGCCAGCAGCCCCACGGGATTCCCGGCAGATACGCAGTATTTT
v_call: TRBV6-1
j_call: TRBJ2-3
d_call: NA
clone_size: few

cdr3_aa: CASSWGVDNSPLHF
cdr3_nt: TGTGCCAGCAGCTGGGGGGTAGATAATTCACCCCTCCACTTT
v_call: TRBV5-5
j_call: TRBJ1-6
d_call: NA
clone_size: NA

cdr3_aa: CASSLPLRLAIRGEQFF
cdr3_nt: TGTGCCAGCAGCTTACCCCTCAGGCTAGCAATTCGGGGTGAGCAGTTCTTC
v_call: TRBV7-8
j_call: TRBJ2-1
d_call: NA
clone_size: NA

cdr3_aa: CASSPSGSANNEQFF
cdr3_nt: TGTGCCAGCAGTCCCAGCGGGAGCGCGAACAATGAGCAGTTCTTC
v_call: TRBV3-1
j_call: TRBJ2-1
d_call: TRBD2
clone_size: few

cdr3_aa: CASSTWTGQTQYF
cdr3_nt: TGTGCCAGCTCAACTTGGACAGGTCAGACCCAGTACTTC
v_call: TRBV18
j_call: TRBJ2-5
d_call: TRBD1
clone_size: few

cdr3_aa: CASSYSTNEQFF
cdr3_nt: TGTGCCAGCAGTTACTCGACTAATGAGCAGTTCTTC
v_call: TRBV6-6
j_call: TRBJ2-1
d_call: NA
clone_size: many

cdr3_aa: CASSPRSRGNNSPLHF
cdr3_nt: TGTGCCAGCAGCCCCCGTTCCCGGGGCAACAATTCACCCCTCCACTTT
v_call: TRBV7-8
j_call: TRBJ1-6
d_call: NA
clone_size: few

cdr3_aa: CASSSGTHNQETQYF
cdr3_nt: TGCGCCAGCAGCTCCGGGACGCATAACCAAGAGACCCAGTACTTC
v_call: TRBV5-1
j_call: TRBJ2-5
d_call: NA
clone_size: NA

cdr3_aa: CSATGTGDEQYF
cdr3_nt: TGCAGTGCGACCGGGACAGGCGACGAGCAGTACTTC
v_call: TRBV20-1
j_call: TRBJ2-7
d_call: TRBD1
clone_size: many

cdr3_aa: CASSPARNTGELFF
cdr3_nt: TGTGCCAGCAGCCCTGCTAGAAACACCGGGGAGCTGTTTTTT
v_call: TRBV3-1
j_call: TRBJ2-2
d_call: NA
clone_size: few

cdr3_aa: CASRLWTDETQYF
cdr3_nt: TGTGCCAGCAGGTTATGGACCGATGAGACCCAGTACTTC
v_call: TRBV3-1
j_call: TRBJ2-5
d_call: NA
clone_size: NA

cdr3_aa: CSARDWRGGGYNEQFF
cdr3_nt: TGCAGTGCTAGAGATTGGAGGGGAGGGGGCTACAATGAGCAGTTCTTC
v_call: TRBV20-1
j_call: TRBJ2-1
d_call: NA
clone_size: NA

cdr3_aa: CASSLDLAGGPHNEQFF
cdr3_nt: TGTGCCAGCAGCTTAGATCTAGCGGGAGGGCCTCACAATGAGCAGTTCTTC
v_call: TRBV7-9
j_call: TRBJ2-1
d_call: TRBD2
clone_size: NA

cdr3_aa: CASRLQGGNTEAFF
cdr3_nt: TGTGCCAGCAGGTTACAGGGAGGGAACACTGAAGCTTTCTTT
v_call: TRBV28
j_call: TRBJ1-1
d_call: NA
clone_size: NA

cdr3_aa: CSVADYNEQFF
cdr3_nt: TGCAGCGTTGCCGACTACAATGAGCAGTTCTTC
v_call: TRBV29-1
j_call: TRBJ2-1
d_call: NA
clone_size: many

cdr3_aa: CSAREVLDQPQHF
cdr3_nt: TGCAGTGCTAGAGAAGTGCTGGATCAGCCCCAGCATTTT
v_call: TRBV20-1
j_call: TRBJ1-5
d_call: NA
clone_size: NA

cdr3_aa: CASSYSGGHNSPLHF
cdr3_nt: TGTGCCAGCAGTTACTCGGGAGGTCATAATTCACCCCTCCACTTT
v_call: TRBV6-2/TRBV6-3
j_call: TRBJ1-6
d_call: NA
clone_size: NA

cdr3_aa: CASSIEGQRSTDTQYF
cdr3_nt: TGTGCCAGTAGTATAGAGGGACAGCGGAGCACAGATACGCAGTATTTT
v_call: TRBV19
j_call: TRBJ2-3
d_call: TRBD1
clone_size: NA

cdr3_aa: CASSIRDMNTEAFF
cdr3_nt: TGTGCCAGCAGTATCCGGGACATGAACACTGAAGCTTTCTTT
v_call: TRBV6-5
j_call: TRBJ1-1
d_call: NA
clone_size: NA

cdr3_aa: CASRMGQADTGELFF
cdr3_nt: TGTGCCAGTAGGATGGGACAGGCGGACACCGGGGAGCTGTTTTTT
v_call: TRBV19
j_call: TRBJ2-2
d_call: TRBD1
clone_size: NA

cdr3_aa: CSVKGTDNSPLHF
cdr3_nt: TGCAGCGTTAAGGGGACAGATAATTCACCCCTCCACTTT
v_call: TRBV29-1
j_call: TRBJ1-6
d_call: TRBD1
clone_size: many

cdr3_aa: CASSQGGGIEKLFF
cdr3_nt: TGTGCCAGCAGCCAAGGTGGGGGAATCGAAAAACTGTTTTTT
v_call: TRBV4-2
j_call: TRBJ1-4
d_call: NA
clone_size: few

cdr3_aa: CASSEALHSNQPQHF
cdr3_nt: TGTGCCAGCAGTGAAGCGCTTCATAGCAATCAGCCCCAGCATTTT
v_call: TRBV6-1
j_call: TRBJ1-5
d_call: NA
clone_size: NA

cdr3_aa: CASSPGTANYGYTF
cdr3_nt: TGTGCCAGCTCACCAGGGACAGCAAACTATGGCTACACCTTC
v_call: TRBV18
j_call: TRBJ1-2
d_call: TRBD1
clone_size: NA

cdr3_aa: CASSQKLAGAYNEQFF
cdr3_nt: TGCGCCAGCAGCCAAAAACTAGCGGGGGCGTACAATGAGCAGTTCTTC
v_call: TRBV4-3
j_call: TRBJ2-1
d_call: TRBD2
clone_size: few

cdr3_aa: CASSLSGGTTDTQYF
cdr3_nt: TGTGCCAGCAGTTTATCTGGGGGAACCACAGATACGCAGTATTTT
v_call: TRBV27
j_call: TRBJ2-3
d_call: NA
clone_size: NA

cdr3_aa: CTSSVEGGSYNEQFF
cdr3_nt: TGTACCAGCAGCGTAGAGGGTGGCTCCTACAATGAGCAGTTCTTC
v_call: TRBV9
j_call: TRBJ2-1
d_call: NA
clone_size: NA

cdr3_aa: CASSLGLTPYNEQYF
cdr3_nt: TGTGCCAGCAGCTTGGGGTTAACCCCTTACAATGAGCAGTACTTC
v_call: TRBV7-3
j_call: TRBJ2-7
d_call: NA
clone_size: NA

cdr3_aa: CASSPDTPGRNQPQHF
cdr3_nt: TGTGCCAGCAGTCCCGATACCCCGGGGAGAAATCAGCCCCAGCATTTT
v_call: TRBV28
j_call: TRBJ1-5
d_call: NA
clone_size: many

cdr3_aa: CASSQDLGQGNAPLHF
cdr3_nt: TGCGCCAGCAGCCAAGATTTGGGCCAGGGTAATGCACCCCTCCACTTT
v_call: TRBV4-3
j_call: TRBJ1-6
d_call: NA
clone_size: NA

cdr3_aa: CASSLGGTSAETQYF
cdr3_nt: TGTGCCAGCAGCTTAGGAGGGACTTCGGCGGAGACCCAGTACTTC
v_call: TRBV7-8
j_call: TRBJ2-5
d_call: NA
clone_size: NA

cdr3_aa: CASNSGLGANVLTF
cdr3_nt: TGTGCCAGCAATTCCGGGCTTGGGGCCAACGTCCTGACTTTC
v_call: TRBV12-3/TRBV12-4
j_call: TRBJ2-6
d_call: NA
clone_size: NA

cdr3_aa: CASLSSGARDEQYF
cdr3_nt: TGTGCCAGCCTTTCTTCCGGAGCCCGAGACGAGCAGTACTTC
v_call: TRBV5-5
j_call: TRBJ2-7
d_call: NA
clone_size: few

cdr3_aa: CASSSVQGMADTQYF
cdr3_nt: TGTGCCAGCAGTTCGGTGCAGGGAATGGCAGATACGCAGTATTTT
v_call: TRBV28
j_call: TRBJ2-3
d_call: NA
clone_size: many

cdr3_aa: CSARPLKRGGVYNEQFF
cdr3_nt: TGCAGTGCTAGACCGCTGAAGCGGGGGGGCGTTTACAATGAGCAGTTCTTC
v_call: TRBV20-1
j_call: TRBJ2-1
d_call: TRBD2
clone_size: NA

cdr3_aa: CASSFQRSSYEQYF
cdr3_nt: TGCGCCAGCAGCTTCCAACGGAGCTCCTACGAGCAGTACTTC
v_call: TRBV5-1
j_call: TRBJ2-7
d_call: NA
clone_size: many

cdr3_aa: CASSEGQTLTDTQYF
cdr3_nt: TGTGCCAGCAGCGAGGGACAGACCCTCACAGATACGCAGTATTTT
v_call: TRBV25-1
j_call: TRBJ2-3
d_call: TRBD1
clone_size: few

cdr3_aa: CASTFPPGTGLKETQYF
cdr3_nt: TGTGCCAGCACTTTCCCGCCGGGGACAGGGTTAAAAGAGACCCAGTACTTC
v_call: TRBV27
j_call: TRBJ2-5
d_call: TRBD1
clone_size: NA

cdr3_aa: CASSLARGRDSNQPQHF
cdr3_nt: TGTGCCAGCAGCTTAGCAAGAGGAAGGGATAGCAATCAGCCCCAGCATTTT
v_call: TRBV7-9
j_call: TRBJ1-5
d_call: NA
clone_size: few